The sequence of this T cell receptor beta chain was determined in a study of patients and donors after allogeneic stem cell transplantation (TCRdb year 2020). The junction carries 4 bases between V and J, which are trimmed by 7 bases and 1 base respectively. CDR1 and CDR2, per the germline V gene, are MNHEY and SVGEGT. The CDR3 starts with the cysteine, ends with the phenylalanine, and has 11 residues. Only the CDR3 portion is preserved as DNA: 33 bases, with reading frame beginning at the first base. Concerning this clonotype itself: The antigen it binds to is not known. Base quality data are lacking; no much larger clone is found one base away.

The receptor library was made with RT-PCR. Sequencing instrument: NextSeq 550. The public reads were run again by TCRdb, first through fastp at Q25 and then through MiXCR, and only productive beta chains were kept. Rows with a matching CDR3 protein are joined into one entry that keeps the most common DNA and genes. The sample table shows roughly 960,000 distinct CDR3 sequences, and roughly 18% are seen once. The ten largest clones represent roughly 6% of the sample. This chain joins TRBV6-2 or TRBV6-3 to TRBJ1-2; the D gene assignment is ambiguous. Material: blood, either unsorted or a sorted T cell fraction (not recorded which). The TCR originated in a human donor who was either an allogeneic HSCT recipient or a stem cell or donor lymphocyte infusion donor (not recorded which). It is not recorded whose cells these are; they may come from a transplant donor. The CDR3 amino acid sequence is: CASTHNYGYTF. The DNA sequence is as follows: TGTGCCAGCACCCATAACTATGGCTACACCTTC.